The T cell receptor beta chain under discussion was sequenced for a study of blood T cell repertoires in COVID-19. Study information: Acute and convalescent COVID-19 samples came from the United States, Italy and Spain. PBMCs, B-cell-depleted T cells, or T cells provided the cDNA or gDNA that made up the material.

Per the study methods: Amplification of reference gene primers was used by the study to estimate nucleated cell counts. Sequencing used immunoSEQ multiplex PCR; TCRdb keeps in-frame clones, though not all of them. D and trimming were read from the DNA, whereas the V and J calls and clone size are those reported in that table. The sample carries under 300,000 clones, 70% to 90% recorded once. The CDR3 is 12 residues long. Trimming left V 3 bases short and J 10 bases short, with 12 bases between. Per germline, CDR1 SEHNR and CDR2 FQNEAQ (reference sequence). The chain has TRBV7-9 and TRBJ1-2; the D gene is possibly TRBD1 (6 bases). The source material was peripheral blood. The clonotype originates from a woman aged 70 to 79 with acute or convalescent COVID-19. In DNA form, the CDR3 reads TGTGCCAGCAGCTTCCCAAAGGGGGACTACACCTTC. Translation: CASSFPKGDYTF. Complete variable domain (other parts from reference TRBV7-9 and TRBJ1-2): DTGVSQNPRHKITKRGQNVTFRCDPISEHNRLYWYRQTLGQGPEFLTYFQNEAQLEKSRLLSDRFSAERPKGSFSTLEIQRTEQGDSAMYLCASSFPKGDYTFGSGTRLTVV.